This TCR beta chain was profiled in a study of OX40 agonist ivuxolimab in advanced cancers. The study's findings and limits: Fewer expanded clones were found on average in CD4+ than in CD8+ T cells.

With respect to this clone: As yet, its antigen is unknown.

If patients had autoimmune disease history or systemic immunosuppression, they were excluded. Blood samples were obtained at baseline, cycle 4 day 1, and cycle 7 day 1. The table came from immunoSEQ multiplex PCR; TCRdb's copy has only in-frame clones and leaves some out. The sample has about 61,000 clones, about 90% seen once. Germline-derived CDR1 and CDR2 are SGHDN and FVKESK. CDR3 length: 11 amino acids. Trimming removed 3 bases from V and 8 bases from J, with 6 bases in between. The sample consisted of CD4+ or CD8+ T cells sorted from blood, taken in a trial of the OX40 agonist ivuxolimab. The genes are TRBV14 and TRBJ2-3, with D hard to call. This receptor was obtained from an adult with an advanced solid tumor such as melanoma, head and neck, liver or kidney cancer. The CDR3 bases are TGTGCCAGCAGCCACGTCGGTACGCAGTATTTT. It specifies CASSHVGTQYF.